Listed below are T cell receptor beta chains from one sample, sequenced in a study of vaccination effects on CD4 cells after COVID-19. Antigens for these TCRs are unknown. TCRdb keeps only in-frame clones here, not all; method: immunoSEQ multiplex PCR. The sample records approximately 31,000 clones, 55% to 75% being singletons. This specimen consisted of CD4+ T cells from PBMCs cultured with a peptide pool, obtained before COVID-19 vaccination. The receptors stem from a human donor who had a prior SARS-CoV-2 infection. The conserved cysteine and the conserved F or W are not part of the CDR3 here.

v_gene: TRBV7-9
j_gene: TRBJ2-2
CDR3aa: ASSLVGQVTGELF

v_gene: TRBV5-6
j_gene: TRBJ2-5
CDR3aa: ASSLYASGGGETQY

v_gene: TRBV28
j_gene: TRBJ1-4
CDR3aa: ASSPGQEPEKLF

v_gene: TRBV18
j_gene: TRBJ2-1
CDR3aa: ASSPLNYNEQF

v_gene: TRBV30
j_gene: TRBJ2-5
CDR3aa: AWSPGLAGVTQY

v_gene: TRBV10-3
j_gene: TRBJ2-2
CDR3aa: AISGSLAQANTGELF

v_gene: TRBV7-9
j_gene: TRBJ1-2
CDR3aa: ASSLKGADGYT

v_gene: TRBV11-2
j_gene: TRBJ1-1
CDR3aa: ASSFSGDGAEAF

v_gene: TRBV7-8
j_gene: TRBJ1-5
CDR3aa: ASSLTSGGQPQH

v_gene: TRBV5-1
j_gene: TRBJ2-1
CDR3aa: ASSLFLAGGESGQF

v_gene: TRBV11-1
j_gene: TRBJ2-7
CDR3aa: ASSFSGSSYEQY

v_gene: TRBV6-5
j_gene: TRBJ1-1
CDR3aa: ASSSIRGNTEAF

v_gene: TRBV7-9
j_gene: TRBJ2-5
CDR3aa: ASSSWDRGPETQY

v_gene: TRBV4-2
j_gene: TRBJ2-3
CDR3aa: ASSRLDRGSTDTQY

v_gene: TRBV12-5
j_gene: TRBJ2-3
CDR3aa: ASGFGQGLDTQY

v_gene: TRBV6-5
j_gene: TRBJ2-7
CDR3aa: ASSQWAGTRYEQY

v_gene: TRBV5-1
j_gene: TRBJ2-1
CDR3aa: ASSLDGGTTYNEQF

v_gene: TRBV29-1
j_gene: TRBJ1-4
CDR3aa: SGNRGLDNEKLF

v_gene: TRBV3-1/TRBV3-2
j_gene: TRBJ2-4
CDR3aa: ASSQTGGDIQY

v_gene: TRBV7-9
j_gene: TRBJ1-3
CDR3aa: ASSGASGNTIY

v_gene: TRBV9
j_gene: TRBJ1-1
CDR3aa: ASSVGGVGTEAF

v_gene: TRBV6-5
j_gene: TRBJ2-7
CDR3aa: ASRGDLSPAYEQY

v_gene: TRBV6-2/TRBV6-3
j_gene: TRBJ2-7
CDR3aa: ASSYSRAGGSHEQY

v_gene: TRBV7-9
j_gene: TRBJ2-1
CDR3aa: ASSTRGSSYNEQF

v_gene: TRBV7-3
j_gene: TRBJ2-3
CDR3aa: ASSLIAGGNTDTQY

v_gene: TRBV19
j_gene: TRBJ1-2
CDR3aa: ASSLNRGGGANYGYT

v_gene: TRBV27
j_gene: TRBJ1-1
CDR3aa: ASLGTNTMNTEAF

v_gene: TRBV5-1
j_gene: TRBJ2-2
CDR3aa: ASRKGQNANTGELF

v_gene: TRBV5-6
j_gene: TRBJ2-5
CDR3aa: ASSLRVASGGQETQY

v_gene: TRBV7-9
j_gene: TRBJ1-2
CDR3aa: ASSSNRGEAGYT

v_gene: TRBV20-1
j_gene: TRBJ2-1
CDR3aa: SARTDEQF

v_gene: TRBV27
j_gene: TRBJ1-6
CDR3aa: ASSLNLPPNSPLH

v_gene: TRBV5-6
j_gene: TRBJ2-5
CDR3aa: ASSPVGTETQY

v_gene: TRBV7-2
j_gene: TRBJ2-7
CDR3aa: ASSSRAGGGLSYEQY

v_gene: TRBV6-5
j_gene: TRBJ2-7
CDR3aa: ASSNIPGAGYEQY

v_gene: TRBV10-3
j_gene: TRBJ2-2
CDR3aa: AISQKPLTKGGSHGGELF

v_gene: TRBV7-2
j_gene: TRBJ2-2
CDR3aa: ASSLIGDNTGELF

v_gene: TRBV4-3
j_gene: TRBJ2-5
CDR3aa: ASSQDRFGTSGQETQY

v_gene: TRBV5-1
j_gene: TRBJ2-7
CDR3aa: ASSLTGTGAYEQY

v_gene: TRBV13
j_gene: TRBJ2-3
CDR3aa: ASSFTGRGGTDTQY

v_gene: TRBV10-3
j_gene: TRBJ2-1
CDR3aa: AISEAAGGVDEQF

v_gene: TRBV5-1
j_gene: TRBJ2-2
CDR3aa: ASSLGGLTEAGELF

v_gene: TRBV10-1
j_gene: TRBJ1-1
CDR3aa: ASSVGSRGRTEAF

v_gene: TRBV5-4
j_gene: TRBJ1-2
CDR3aa: ASTPNPGQPYGYT

v_gene: TRBV5-1
j_gene: TRBJ1-1
CDR3aa: ASSLNRANTEAF

v_gene: TRBV2
j_gene: TRBJ1-1
CDR3aa: ASISWDRGEAF

v_gene: TRBV7-3
j_gene: TRBJ2-3
CDR3aa: ASSLLGLYTDTQY

v_gene: TRBV6-5
j_gene: TRBJ1-1
CDR3aa: ASSSTGDGTEAF

v_gene: TRBV20-1
j_gene: TRBJ2-1
CDR3aa: SATGQVRQF

v_gene: TRBV2
j_gene: TRBJ1-4
CDR3aa: ASSKGGTVNEKLF

v_gene: TRBV19
j_gene: TRBJ1-2
CDR3aa: ASSRRDRGNYGYT

v_gene: TRBV29-1
j_gene: TRBJ2-5
CDR3aa: MGLAAQETQY

v_gene: TRBV6-5
j_gene: TRBJ2-1
CDR3aa: ASTLSGNNEQF

v_gene: TRBV5-1
j_gene: TRBJ2-7
CDR3aa: ASSLGLMGREQY

v_gene: TRBV30
j_gene: TRBJ1-1
CDR3aa: AWSVGTGPTEAF

v_gene: TRBV7-7
j_gene: TRBJ2-1
CDR3aa: ASSLRWAGSYNEQF

v_gene: TRBV20-1
j_gene: TRBJ2-7
CDR3aa: SASRVRGANYEQY

v_gene: TRBV11-3
j_gene: TRBJ2-2
CDR3aa: ASSLRLNTGELF

v_gene: TRBV3-1/TRBV3-2
j_gene: TRBJ1-1
CDR3aa: ASSPTTGFIMNTEAF